The entry below describes one T cell receptor beta chain. What antigen it recognizes has not been identified. No base qualities exist here, and no much larger clone lies one base off it. This sample stems from a study of shared clonotypes between healthy human individuals (dated by TCRdb to about 2020). At the level of the whole study: A few men and a couple of women, aged 18 to 49 years, made up the cohort. To increase sequencing depth and limit assay-specific biases, TCR repertoire library preparation and sequencing were carried out by different laboratories using diverse techniques. For each donor, CD4 naive and CD4 memory were each run on three plates, CD8 naive on two plates, and CD8 memory on one plate. Leukapheresis yielded between about 0.8 and 8.9 billion PBMCs per donor. The study deeply sequenced blood TCR repertoires of five healthy adults to estimate repertoire size and the extent of clonotype sharing between individuals.

Using the deep immunoSEQ assay, TCR CDR3 regions were amplified from genomic DNA by multiplex PCR. Extracted genomic DNA from each cell subset was distributed evenly across all wells of several immunoSEQ 96-well plates, and each plate was treated as a replicate. For sorted subsets, approximately 210 ng of genomic DNA, equivalent to some 30,000 T cell genomes, went into each replicate PCR. The purified libraries were quantified using a Qubit 3.0 fluorometer, sized with a Bioanalyzer 2100, and then quantified again using the KAPA Library Quantification kit. A separate single-read 150-cycle Illumina NextSeq 550 flow cell was used to sequence each immunoSEQ 96-well plate. The source study handled its data this way. Because only junctional sequences without quality scores were contained in the immunoSEQ output, filtering matching that applied to full-length reads could not be performed. To assign V/J genes and CDR3, sequences were annotated using PyIR, a Python wrapper for IgBLAST v1.9, with IMGT germline references. Reads with weak V/J assignments (E-value above 1e-6), missing CDR3, stop codons, out-of-frame junctions, or ambiguous translated residues were removed. V3J clonotypes were defined by identical inferred V gene, J gene, and CDR3 amino acid sequence. Percentage overlap between repertoires was calculated by dividing the number of shared unique clonotypes by the size of the smaller repertoire. Richness of each repertoire was evaluated using RTK rarefaction, the Chao1 estimator, and Recon v2.1 estimates of unobserved clonotypes. For all TCRbeta clonotypes obtained by the gDNA method from several donors, generation probabilities were computed with OLGA. This immuneACCESS table, as held by TCRdb, lists in-frame sequences with V and J called but not all clones. Of the missing ones, under half trace to an unresolved V gene in checked studies; the others have no known cause. The V and J calls and clone size are taken from that table; D and trimming were inferred from the DNA. This sample lists around 550,000 clones; roughly 95% were detected once. The top ten constitute approximately 0.11% of the sample.

Results and caveats for the whole study, not just this receptor: Based on pairwise subsampling, the degree of clonotype sharing among donors was expected to be affected by sequencing depth. Because the study included a small number of donors, the genetic and exposure-history diversity represented was limited. Larger estimated clonotype richness was generally found for naive subsets than for memory subsets. Clonotypes shared by all four sorted-subset donors showed higher generation probabilities than non-shared clonotypes. Incomplete sequencing was indicated by rarefaction of sorted-subset datasets, despite the large sequencing depth. Sampling was restricted to blood, and TCR repertoires in tissue are likely to differ from TCR repertoires in blood. When a handful of donors were compared, the shared fraction of clonotypes was about 5.4% for naive CD4, 3.5% for naive CD8, 2% to 2.5% for memory CD4, and 0.35% to 0.4% for memory CD8.

CD8 naive samples were CD45RO-negative cells positively selected for CCR7, giving a CD45RA+CCR7+ population that excluded TemRA cells. Donors were healthy HIV-negative adults with no recently reported acute infections or vaccinations. Every donor was a Caucasian adult residing in Nashville, Tennessee, USA. After blood collection by leukapheresis, PBMCs were isolated using Ficoll-Histopaque density gradient centrifugation and then cryopreserved in the vapor phase of liquid nitrogen. Analytical flow cytometry was used to check the purity and quantity of every magnetically sorted T cell population. Genomic DNA was isolated from every sorted fraction and measured by UV absorbance on a Nanodrop 2000c. Sequences MNHEY (CDR1) and SMNVEV (CDR2) are obtained from the germline V gene (reference sequence). The germline V end is reduced by 5 bases and the J end by 6 bases; junction bases left unmatched: 4. The CDR3, from cysteine to phenylalanine, totals 15 residues. Only the CDR3 region is kept as DNA, spanning 45 bases read in frame from base 1.

The receptor chain draws on TRBV27 and TRBJ2-7, and 16 junctional nucleotides match TRBD2. The clonotype was recovered from a woman aged 25 to 39 in good health. The sequencing input was naive CD8+ T cells sorted from blood. In the paper's terms, the cell subset or site label means: CD45RA+CCR7+. The CDR3 sequence is CASSKGTSGRVEQYF. The sequenced DNA is TGTGCCAGCAGTAAGGGGACTAGCGGGAGGGTCGAGCAGTACTTC.